This T cell receptor beta chain was documented in a study of T cells in Graves' hyperthyroidism and ophthalmopathy. Study-level points and caveats: Blood also held most thyroid clonotypes expanded beyond 0.001.

The investigators amplified TCR beta CDR3 regions from RNA transcripts. HTBI primers drove first-round RT-PCR of the TCR CDR3. TCRdb re-called the multiplex PCR reads with MiXCR, one entry per CDR3 protein. The table has a few hundred thousand distinct CDR3 sequences, around 15% seen once. Worth noting for this clonotype: Its antigen is not identified.

V was trimmed by 4 bases and J by 5 bases, leaving 20 bases between them. CDR3 length: 17 residues. Germline CDR1 reads SGHTA; CDR2 reads FQGTGA. The patients, who ranged from 18 to 65 in age, presented with newly diagnosed hyperthyroidism lasting under 2 months. Uncontrolled infection, other autoimmune disease, pregnancy or lactation disqualified patients from enrolment. The PBMCs had their origin in around 9.1 ml of fresh peripheral blood. The chain is built from TRBV7-3 and TRBJ2-2; D is perhaps TRBD1 (6 bases). This receptor was identified in a woman in her thirties or forties with Graves' hyperthyroidism. What was sequenced was blood. The CDR3 coding sequence is TGTGCCAGCAGCTCCCCCGTTATGGCAGGGACAACCGGGGAGCTGTTTTTT. Its protein is CASSSPVMAGTTGELFF.